This TCR beta chain was obtained from a study of CD8 T cells in ankylosing spondylitis. Note on this clonotype: Its antigen is as yet unknown.

Study-wide points: With a CD8+ phenotype, disease-linked clones were relatively rare in peripheral blood. Seemingly characteristic of ankylosing spondylitis blood was a TCR beta motif consisting of under ten highly homologous variants.

The CDR3 contains 13 residues. Germline V gene sequence: CDR1 SGHTA, CDR2 FQGNSA. Trimming took off 1 base at V and 8 bases at J, with 11 bases between the two ends. MiXCR, run by TCRdb on the 5' RACE reads, gives a single entry per CDR3 protein. The sample yields 800,000 to 900,000 distinct CDR3 sequences, about 11% seen once. The chain is built from TRBV7-2 and TRBJ1-1; unclear D gene. Material for sequencing was blood, either unsorted or a sorted T cell fraction (not recorded which). This receptor was identified in a male donor with ankylosing spondylitis. CDR3 sequence (DNA): TGTGCCAGCAGCTTAGTAGTTTCGGGGGAAGCTTTCTTT. Encoded protein: CASSLVVSGEAFF.